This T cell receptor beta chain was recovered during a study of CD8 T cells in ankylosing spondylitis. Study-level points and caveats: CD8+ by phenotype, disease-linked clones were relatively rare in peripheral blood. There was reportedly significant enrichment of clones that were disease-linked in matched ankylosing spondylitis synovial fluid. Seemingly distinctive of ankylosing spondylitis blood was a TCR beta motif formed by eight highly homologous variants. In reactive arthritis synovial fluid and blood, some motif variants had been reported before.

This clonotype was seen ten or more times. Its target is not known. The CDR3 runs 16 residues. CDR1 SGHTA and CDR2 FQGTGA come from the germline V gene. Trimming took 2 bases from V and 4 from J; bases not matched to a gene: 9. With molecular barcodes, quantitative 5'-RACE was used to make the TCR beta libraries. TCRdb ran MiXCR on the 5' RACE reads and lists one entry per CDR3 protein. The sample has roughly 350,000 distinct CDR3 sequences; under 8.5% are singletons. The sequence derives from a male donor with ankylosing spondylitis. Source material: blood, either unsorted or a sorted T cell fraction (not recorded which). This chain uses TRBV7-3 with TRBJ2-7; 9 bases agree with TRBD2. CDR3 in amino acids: CASSLEGASGTYEQYF. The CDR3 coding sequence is TGTGCCAGCAGCTTAGAAGGGGCTAGCGGGACTTACGAGCAGTACTTC.